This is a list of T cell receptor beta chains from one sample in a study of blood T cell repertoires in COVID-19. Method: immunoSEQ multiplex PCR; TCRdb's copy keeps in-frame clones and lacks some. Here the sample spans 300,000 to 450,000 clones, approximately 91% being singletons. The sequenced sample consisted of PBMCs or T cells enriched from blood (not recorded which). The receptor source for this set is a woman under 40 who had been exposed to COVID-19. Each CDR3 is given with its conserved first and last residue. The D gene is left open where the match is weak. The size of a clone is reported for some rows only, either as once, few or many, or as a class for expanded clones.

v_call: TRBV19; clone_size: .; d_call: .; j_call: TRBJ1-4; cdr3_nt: TGTGCCAGTAGGTCAGCGGAGGAAAAACTGTTTTTT; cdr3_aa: CASRSAEEKLFF
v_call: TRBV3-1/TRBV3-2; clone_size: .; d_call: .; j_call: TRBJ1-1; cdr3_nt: TGTGCCAGCAGCCAATTTAGTGCTGAAGCTTTCTTT; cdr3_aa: CASSQFSAEAFF
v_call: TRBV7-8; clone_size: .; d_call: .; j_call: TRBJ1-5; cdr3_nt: TGTGCCAGCAGCACCCCCGGTGGGGGGGATTCCAATCAGCCCCAGCATTTT; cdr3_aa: CASSTPGGGDSNQPQHF
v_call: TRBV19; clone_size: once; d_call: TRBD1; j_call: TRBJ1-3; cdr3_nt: TGTGCCAGTAGTATCCGGATACAGGGGTCGTCTGGAAACACCATATATTTT; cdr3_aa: CASSIRIQGSSGNTIYF
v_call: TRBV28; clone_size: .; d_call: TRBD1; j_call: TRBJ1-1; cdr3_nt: TGTGCCAGCAGTTTGGGGGGACAGGGCCCATTAGCTTTCTTT; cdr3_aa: CASSLGGQGPLAFF
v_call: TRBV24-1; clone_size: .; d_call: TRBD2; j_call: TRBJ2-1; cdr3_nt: TGTGCCACCAGTGGGGATAGAGTAGAGCGGGAGTTTGAGCAGTTCTTC; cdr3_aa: CATSGDRVEREFEQFF
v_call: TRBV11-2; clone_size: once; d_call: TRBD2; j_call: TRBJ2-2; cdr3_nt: TGTGCCAGCAGCTTCAGCGGGACGAACACCGGGGAGCTGTTTTTT; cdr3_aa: CASSFSGTNTGELFF
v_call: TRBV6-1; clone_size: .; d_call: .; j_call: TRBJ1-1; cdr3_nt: TGTGCCAGCAGTGAGGCATGGGGGGGCACTGAAGCTTTCTTT; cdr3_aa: CASSEAWGGTEAFF
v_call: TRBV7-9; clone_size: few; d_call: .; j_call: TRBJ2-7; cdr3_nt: TGTGCCAGCAGCTTAATGTCAGGGTCCTACGAGCAGTACTTC; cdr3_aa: CASSLMSGSYEQYF
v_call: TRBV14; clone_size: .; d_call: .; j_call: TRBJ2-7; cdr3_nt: TGTGCCAGCAGCCCCGGGACATCCGTCGCGCTGTACTTC; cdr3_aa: CASSPGTSVALYF
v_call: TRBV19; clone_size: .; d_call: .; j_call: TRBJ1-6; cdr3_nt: TGTGCCAGTAAAACGTTGGGCTCACCCCTCCACTTT; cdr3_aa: CASKTLGSPLHF
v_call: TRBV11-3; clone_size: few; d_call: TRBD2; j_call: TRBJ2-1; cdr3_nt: TGTGCCAGCAGCTTACGACTAGCGGGGCAATACAATGAGCAGTTCTTC; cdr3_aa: CASSLRLAGQYNEQFF
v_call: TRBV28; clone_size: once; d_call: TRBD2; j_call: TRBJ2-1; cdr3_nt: TGTGCCAGCAGTCCCCCCGACGGGGGGGGGAATAGGGACAATGAGCAGTTCTTC; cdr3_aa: CASSPPDGGGNRDNEQFF
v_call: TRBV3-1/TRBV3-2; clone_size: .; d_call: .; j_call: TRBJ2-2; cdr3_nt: TGTGCCAGCAGCCCGACTCGGACAGAAAACACCGGGGAGCTGTTTTTT; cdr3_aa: CASSPTRTENTGELFF
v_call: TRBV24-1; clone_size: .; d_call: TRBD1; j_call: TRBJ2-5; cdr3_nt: TGTGCCACCAGTGACCCTACCGGGACAGGGCGGGCTGAAGAGACCCAGTACTTC; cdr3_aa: CATSDPTGTGRAEETQYF
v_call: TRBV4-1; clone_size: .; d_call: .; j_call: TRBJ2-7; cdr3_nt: TGCGCCAGCAGCCAAGACCCCGAAGACAGGCTGGGGGACTACGAGCAGTACTTC; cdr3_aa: CASSQDPEDRLGDYEQYF
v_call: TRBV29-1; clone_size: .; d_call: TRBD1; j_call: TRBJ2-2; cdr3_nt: TGCAGCGTTGAAGACAGGGGGTTGTCTGGGGAGCTGTTTTTT; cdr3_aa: CSVEDRGLSGELFF
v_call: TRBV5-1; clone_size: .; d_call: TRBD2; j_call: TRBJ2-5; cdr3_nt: TGCGCCAGCAGCTTGGCCACTGCGGGAGTAGAGACCCAGTACTTC; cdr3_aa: CASSLATAGVETQYF
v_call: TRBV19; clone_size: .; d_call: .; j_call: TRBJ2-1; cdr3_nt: TGTGCCAGTAGTATAGAGGGAGGTCGGTACAATGAGCAGTTCTTC; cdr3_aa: CASSIEGGRYNEQFF
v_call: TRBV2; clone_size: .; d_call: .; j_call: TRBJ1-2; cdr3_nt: TGTGCCAGCGGGGGGAACTATGGCTACACCTTC; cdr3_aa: CASGGNYGYTF
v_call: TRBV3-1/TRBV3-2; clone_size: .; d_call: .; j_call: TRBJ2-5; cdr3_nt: TGTGCCAGCAGCCAAGTCCTGCAGGCGGAGACCCAGTACTTC; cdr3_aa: CASSQVLQAETQYF
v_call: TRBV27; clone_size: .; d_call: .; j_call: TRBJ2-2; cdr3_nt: TGTGCCAGCAGTTTAGAACAAGCGAACACCGGGGAGCTGTTTTTT; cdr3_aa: CASSLEQANTGELFF
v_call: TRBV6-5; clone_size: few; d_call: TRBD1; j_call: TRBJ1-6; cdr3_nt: TGTGCCAGCAGACAGACAGGGAGAAATTCACCCCTCCACTTT; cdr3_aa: CASRQTGRNSPLHF
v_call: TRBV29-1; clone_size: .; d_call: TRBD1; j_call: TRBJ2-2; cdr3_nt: TGCAGCGTCGGGGGACAGGGGGATTCCGGGGAGCTGTTTTTT; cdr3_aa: CSVGGQGDSGELFF
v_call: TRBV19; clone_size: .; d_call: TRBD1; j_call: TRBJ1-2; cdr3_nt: TGTGCCAGTAGTAGGGGGACAGGGGTTTTCGACTATGGCTACACCTTC; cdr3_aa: CASSRGTGVFDYGYTF
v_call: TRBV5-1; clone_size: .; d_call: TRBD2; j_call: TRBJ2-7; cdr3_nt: TGCGCCAGCAGGGCATGGCTAGCGGGAGAAAACGAGCAGTACTTC; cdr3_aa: CASRAWLAGENEQYF
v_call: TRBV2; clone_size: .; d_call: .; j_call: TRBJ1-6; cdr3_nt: TGTGCCAGCAGTGAGGCTGTCTCTTCACCCCTCCACTTT; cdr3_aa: CASSEAVSSPLHF
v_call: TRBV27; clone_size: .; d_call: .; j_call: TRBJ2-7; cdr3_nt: TGTGCCAGCAGGAGAGGAGGGTTGGGCTACGAGCAGTACTTC; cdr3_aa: CASRRGGLGYEQYF